This TCR beta chain was sequenced for a study of cytomegalovirus exposure and HLA in healthy donors. As for this clone: Because the CDR3 is missing its conserved closing phenylalanine or tryptophan, this is likely a read error.

Both 60 Vbeta primers and 13 Jbeta primers went into the PCR. Some clones are missing from TCRdb's copy, which holds only in-frame ones; the method was immunoSEQ multiplex PCR. Found here are roughly 160,000 clones, roughly 83% of them singletons; the top ten hold 0.35% to 0.45%. The CDR3 extends over 14 amino acids. CDR1 and CDR2 (germline): LGHNA, YNFKEQ. Trimming at V came to 6 bases and at J to 0 bases, leaving 4 bases not matched to a gene. The chain couples TRBV4-2 to TRBJ1-2, with 7 bases fitting TRBD1. The source material was PBMCs. The receptor was isolated from a boy aged 2 to 9 in good health and CMV-seronegative. The CDR3 DNA follows: TGTGCCAGCAGTGCGGGACAGTCTAACTATGGCTACACCCTC. Translation gives CASSAGQSNYGYTL.